This T cell receptor (beta chain) emerged from a study of immune evolution from preneoplasia to lung adenocarcinoma. Findings and caveats of the study: Compared with EGFR-mutant or double wild-type lesions, KRAS-mutant nodules were more clonal.

Germline loops: CDR1 SGDLS, CDR2 YYNGEE. CDR3 length: 16 residues. The V segment lost 2 bases and the J segment 1 base; nucleotides outside the gene matches: 3. Generated by immunoSEQ multiplex PCR, the TCRdb table keeps only in-frame clones and is missing some. The sample has 20,000 to 25,000 clones, less than 80% seen once. This clone was observed a handful of times. The target antigen is unknown. The clonotype was recovered from a person between 55 and 69 years old with lung adenocarcinoma. The rearrangement uses TRBV9 and TRBJ2-3; 11 bases agree with TRBD2. The specimen sequenced was FFPE invasive lung adenocarcinoma tissue. The CDR3: CASSVRGLAGTDTQYF. The CDR3 DNA reads TGTGCCAGCAGCGTTAGGGGACTAGCGGGCACAGATACGCAGTATTTT.